Below are 21 T cell receptor beta chains sequenced from a single sample in a study of blood T cell repertoires in COVID-19. Assay used: immunoSEQ multiplex PCR; TCRdb lists only in-frame clones, some missing. The sample has roughly 38,000 clones, approximately 88% seen once. Sequencing was performed on peripheral blood. These receptors all stem from a woman in her 70s with acute or convalescent COVID-19.

This chain joins TRBV28 and TRBJ2-6; D uncertain. Trimming took 5 bases from V and 4 from J, leaving 15 bases between them. The CDR3 extends over 16 amino acids. CDR1 and CDR2 from the germline V gene are MDHEN and SYDVKM. The CDR3, as DNA: TGTGCCAGCAGTCTCCCCCCAGGTGCCGGGGCCAACGTCCTGACTTTC. Encoded protein: CASSLPPGAGANVLTF.

The rearrangement joins TRBV7-4 to TRBJ1-5, with D perhaps TRBD1 (5 bases). This CDR3 contains 14 residues. Germline V gene lookup returns CDR1 SGHVT and CDR2 SQSDAQ. V gave up 4 bases and J gave up 4 bases, with 11 bases separating them. CDR3: CASSCPGENQPQHF. As DNA, the CDR3 is TGTGCCAGCAGCTGTCCGGGGGAAAATCAGCCCCAGCATTTT.

The V and J genes are TRBV24-1 and TRBJ2-3, with 9 nucleotides matching TRBD2. Unmatched junction bases numbered 12, after V lost 9 bases and J lost 6 bases. The CDR3 covers 15 residues. Per germline, CDR1 KGHDR and CDR2 SFDVKD. The CDR3 bases are TGTGCCACCTCCCGGGGGCCTAGCGGGATGGATACGCAGTATTTT. Encoded protein: CATSRGPSGMDTQYF.

The gene calls are TRBV3-1 (or the pseudogene TRBV3-2) and TRBJ2-2; D uncertain. Germline V gene sequence: CDR1 LGHDT, CDR2 YNNKEL (reference sequence). V was pared by 0 bases and J by 1 base, with 6 bases between. This CDR3 has 15 residues. The CDR3 coding sequence is TGTGCCAGCAGCCAAGAAAGAGTGAACACCGGGGAGCTGTTTTTT. As protein: CASSQERVNTGELFF.

The chain employs TRBV5-1 and TRBJ2-1, with D possibly TRBD2 on 5 matching bases. This CDR3 comprises 15 residues. Germline V gives CDR1 SGHRS, CDR2 YFSETQ. The V end lost 4 bases, the J end lost 0 bases, and 11 bases lay between the germline ends. The CDR3 region is CASSLSASSYNEQFF. The CDR3 region has the DNA TGCGCCAGCAGCCTTAGCGCTAGCTCCTACAATGAGCAGTTCTTC. The entire variable domain, with the rest obtained from reference TRBV5-1 and TRBJ2-1, is as follows: KAGVTQTPRYLIKTRGQQVTLSCSPISGHRSVSWYQQTPGQGLQFLFEYFSETQRNKGNFPGRFSGRQFSNSRSEMNVSTLELGDSALYLCASSLSASSYNEQFFGPGTRLTVL.

The table lists this clone with a count of one. This chain connects TRBV12-3 or TRBV12-4 to TRBJ1-5, with D tentatively TRBD1 (6 bases). This CDR3 region has 13 residues. The V and J ends lost 5 bases and 6 bases respectively, with 11 bases between them. In DNA form, the CDR3 reads TGTGCCAGCAGTATACTGGGGGCTCAGCCCCAGCATTTT. This encodes CASSILGAQPQHF.

This chain joins TRBV19 and TRBJ1-2; 11 bases fit TRBD1. Looked up from germline, CDR1 is LNHDA and CDR2 is SQIVND (reference sequence). The CDR3 totals 14 residues. V shed 3 bases and J 8 bases; nucleotides not matched to a gene: 5. CDR3 nucleotides: TGTGCCAGTAGTATCGGGACAGGGGGTCGAGGCTACACCTTC. Encoded protein: CASSIGTGGRGYTF.

The chain recombines TRBV3-1 (or the pseudogene TRBV3-2) with TRBJ1-1; D remains unclear. This CDR3 is built from 14 residues. CDR1 is LGHDT, CDR2 YNNKEL, per germline (reference sequence). The germline V and J ends were trimmed by 1 base and 1 base, with 7 bases remaining between them. This CDR3 reads CASSQAGGNTEAFF. In nucleotides, the CDR3 is TGTGCCAGCAGCCAAGCAGGTGGGAACACTGAAGCTTTCTTT.

This clone was seen once. V usage is TRBV6-4 and J usage is TRBJ2-7, with TRBD2 matching 10 bases. The germline gives CDR1 MRHNA, CDR2 SNTAGT. This CDR3 spans 16 amino acids. V dropped 6 bases and J dropped 4; count of bases not matched to a gene: 12. The CDR3 DNA reads TGTGCCAGCAGCCTTGGGGGAGCGGGAGGGCCTTACGAGCAGTACGTC. It yields the protein CASSLGGAGGPYEQYV.

The chain is built from TRBV18 and TRBJ2-5; D uncertain. CDR1 is KGHSH, CDR2 LQKENI, per germline. Trimming took off 6 bases at V and 1 base at J, with 15 bases between the two ends. This CDR3 is built from 15 residues. The CDR3 DNA reads as TGTGCCAGCTCGGTCCTCGGGTCACTCCAAGAGACCCAGTACTTC. Its translation: CASSVLGSLQETQYF.

The V call is TRBV7-8, the J call TRBJ1-3, with D tentatively TRBD1 (6 bases). With 4 bases removed from V and 3 bases from J, the gap between germline ends came to 16 bases. The CDR3 length is 16 residues. In germline, CDR1 is SGHVS, CDR2 FQNEAQ. The CDR3 sequence: CASSSQTGTVGNTIYF. The CDR3 coding sequence is TGTGCCAGCAGCTCACAAACAGGGACGGTTGGAAACACCATATATTTT.

This sequence joins TRBV24-1 and TRBJ2-2, with TRBD1 as a possible D gene (6 bases). Germline lookup yields CDR1 KGHDR and CDR2 SFDVKD. The germline V and J ends were trimmed by 3 bases and 4 bases, with 14 bases remaining between them. The CDR3 runs to 16 residues. Here the CDR3 DNA reads TGTGCCACCAGTGATCCACAGGGTAGGGGCACCGGGGAGCTGTTTTTT. Amino acid sequence: CATSDPQGRGTGELFF.

The chain couples TRBV7-2 to TRBJ1-1; D unresolved. CDR1 is SGHTA, CDR2 FQGNSA, per germline. The CDR3 runs 13 residues. Trimming pared 6 bases from V and 0 bases from J, leaving 8 bases between. The CDR3 DNA is TGTGCCAGCAGACCTATGCTGAACACTGAAGCTTTCTTT. It codes for CASRPMLNTEAFF.

The CDR3 is CASSPGRENYGYTF. CDR3 sequence (DNA): TGTGCCAGCAGCCCAGGTCGGGAGAACTATGGCTACACCTTC. The V call is TRBV5-6, the J call TRBJ1-2, with D uncertain. V gave up 4 bases and J gave up 2 bases, with 12 bases separating them. The CDR3 has 14 amino acids. The germline gives CDR1 SGHDT, CDR2 YYEEEE.

V usage is TRBV9 and J usage is TRBJ2-1; 11 nucleotides align to TRBD2. Germline trimming cut 1 base from V and 1 base from J; bases unmatched to any gene: 1. This CDR3 is built from 16 residues. Germline lookup yields CDR1 SGDLS and CDR2 YYNGEE. The DNA for the CDR3 is TGTGCCAGCAGCGTATCTAGCGGGAGGTCCTACAATGAGCAGTTCTTC. It is translated as CASSVSSGRSYNEQFF.

V gene TRBV6-5 combines with J gene TRBJ2-2, with D maybe TRBD2 (5 bases). This CDR3 is built from 14 residues. Germline assignment: CDR1 MNHEY and CDR2 SVGAGI. The V gene lost 8 bases and the J gene lost 4 bases, with 14 bases spanning the gap. CDR3 DNA sequence: TGTGCCAGCGAGGGCCCTCCGGGCACCGGGGAGCTGTTTTTT. This gives the protein CASEGPPGTGELFF.

This chain connects TRBV9 to TRBJ1-1; D is undetermined. V lost 4 bases to trimming and J lost 4 bases, with 17 bases between them. The germline gives CDR1 SGDLS, CDR2 YYNGEE. The CDR3 has 15 residues. CDR3 nucleotides: TGTGCCAGCAGCCCACCATACGGAGGGATCACTGAAGCTTTCTTT. As protein: CASSPPYGGITEAFF.

The V call is TRBV5-1, the J call TRBJ1-1; a weak D match, TRBD1 (5 bases). CDR1 is SGHRS and CDR2 is YFSETQ in the germline V gene. The CDR3 extends over 15 amino acids. Trimming removed 0 bases at V and 1 base at J, with 10 bases between. The chain's CDR3 is CASSLAVTGNTEAFF. In DNA form, the CDR3 reads TGCGCCAGCAGCTTGGCGGTTACAGGGAACACTGAAGCTTTCTTT.

This clone was counted once. The V gene is TRBV2, the J gene TRBJ2-2; TRBD2 is a possible D gene (5 bases). V gave up 7 bases and J gave up 3 bases, with 12 bases separating them. CDR3 length equals 14 residues. In germline, CDR1 is SNHLY, CDR2 FYNNEI. For the CDR3, the DNA is TGTGCCAGCACTAGGACTCCTGACACCGGGGAGCTGTTTTTT. This sequence encodes CASTRTPDTGELFF.

This chain joins TRBV11-2 and TRBJ2-1, with 14 bases identical to TRBD2. The CDR3 sequence is 15 residues long. J lost 7 bases, V lost 3 bases, and 2 bases had no gene match. Germline V CDR1 and CDR2: SGHAT, FQNNGV. CDR3: CASSLTSGRGNEQFF. The CDR3 DNA reads TGTGCCAGCAGCTTGACTAGCGGGAGGGGGAATGAGCAGTTCTTC.

The rearrangement uses TRBV11-3 and TRBJ2-3; 7 nucleotides align to TRBD2. V lost 2 bases to trimming and J lost 6 bases; unmatched junction nucleotides: 5. CDR1 and CDR2 from the germline V gene are SGHNT and YENEEA. The CDR3 is 14 residues long. This CDR3 is CASSLSSGSDTQYF. For the CDR3, the DNA is TGTGCCAGCAGCTTATCTAGCGGATCGGATACGCAGTATTTT.